These 4 T cell receptor beta chains were sequenced from one sample in a study of CD8+CD57+ T cells in acquired aplastic anemia. Genomic DNA served as template for TCR beta VDJ and CDR3 profiling. TCRdb re-derived calls from the reads in MiXCR, one entry per CDR3 protein. The top ten clones hold around 2.7% of a sample with 130,000 or so distinct CDR3 sequences, almost 40% of them seen once. Sequencing was done on patients that had shown CD8+CD57+ cell expansion by flow cytometry. Sequenced input: sorted CD4+, CD8+, or CD8+CD57+ T cells (not recorded which) from PBMCs. These receptors were obtained from a human donor with aplastic anemia.

V and J are TRBV2 and TRBJ1-2, with D hard to call. The V end was cut by 6 bases, the J end by 8 bases, with 19 bases between. This CDR3 has 14 amino acids. The germline V gene has CDR1 SNHLY and CDR2 FYNNEI. Written as DNA, the CDR3 is TGTGCCAGCAGCGATGGGCAGAACCTCGGAGGCTACACCTTC. This codes for CASSDGQNLGGYTF. Looking up the rest from reference TRBV2 and TRBJ1-2 gives the full variable domain: EPEVTQTPSHQVTQMGQEVILRCVPISNHLYFYWYRQILGQKVEFLVSFYNNEISEKSEIFDDQFSVERPDGSNFTLKIRSTKLEDSAMYFCASSDGQNLGGYTFGSGTRLTVV.

The V gene is TRBV24-1, the J gene TRBJ2-1; D is undetermined. This CDR3 spans 12 amino acids. The V gene lost 9 bases and the J gene lost 5 bases, with 10 bases spanning the gap. The germline V gene has CDR1 KGHDR and CDR2 SFDVKD. The CDR3 protein is CATPRTDNEQFF. The CDR3 nucleotides read TGTGCCACCCCAAGGACGGACAATGAGCAGTTCTTC.

This clonotype occurred a few times. The chain uses TRBV3-1 and TRBJ1-5, with unresolved D. The CDR3 runs to 13 residues. Trimming cost V 6 bases and J 3 bases, with 9 bases left between them. CDR1 is LGHDT and CDR2 is YNNKEL in the germline V gene (reference sequence). The CDR3 nucleotides are TGTGCCAGCAGTCCCGACCTCAATCAGCCCCAGCATTTT. It yields the protein CASSPDLNQPQHF.

The CDR3 loop is CASSSGRDSRNDRETQYF. The CDR3 DNA follows: TGCGCCAGCAGCTCAGGCCGGGACAGCAGGAATGACAGGGAGACCCAGTACTTC. The V call is TRBV5-1, the J call TRBJ2-5; 7 nucleotides agree with TRBD1. CDR3 length: 18 amino acids. Trimming at V came to 3 bases and at J to 5 bases, leaving 19 bases not matched to a gene. Germline V CDR1 and CDR2: SGHRS, YFSETQ.